The 9 T cell receptor beta chains presented below share a single source sample, sequenced in a study of glioma-infiltrating T cells. Using RNA template, CDR3s of TCR alpha and beta were amplified with iRepertoire arm-PCR. Each CDR3 protein gets one entry after TCRdb re-called the multiplex PCR reads with MiXCR. The table includes over 90,000 distinct CDR3 sequences, approximately 28% detected once. Source material: glioma tissue, nonneoplastic brain tissue, or PBMCs (not recorded which). Receptor source: a human donor with low-grade glioma or glioblastoma, undergoing nonglioma brain surgery, or in good health (not recorded which).

There are a few counts of this clonotype. The V and J genes are TRBV5-1 and TRBJ2-1; D is unresolved. This CDR3 is built from 16 residues. The V and J ends lost 0 bases and 2 bases respectively, with 12 bases between them. Per germline, CDR1 SGHRS and CDR2 YFSETQ. The CDR3: CASSLVPGGTYNEQFF. As DNA, the CDR3 is TGCGCCAGCAGCTTGGTACCGGGCGGCACCTACAATGAGCAGTTCTTC. Full variable domain (missing parts from reference TRBV5-1 and TRBJ2-1): KAGVTQTPRYLIKTRGQQVTLSCSPISGHRSVSWYQQTPGQGLQFLFEYFSETQRNKGNFPGRFSGRQFSNSRSEMNVSTLELGDSALYLCASSLVPGGTYNEQFFGPGTRLTVL.

This clonotype appeared once. Given a much more abundant clone one base away, this may be a read error. J is TRBJ1-2 and V is TRBV20-1; a weak D match, TRBD1 (5 bases). The CDR3 covers 12 residues. Trimming left V 7 bases short and J 4 bases short, with 13 bases between. Germline V gene sequence: CDR1 DFQATT, CDR2 SNEGSKA (reference sequence). CDR3 nucleotides: TGCAGTGTATCGGACATGACCTATGGCTACACCTTC. This translates into CSVSDMTYGYTF.

This clonotype was seen a handful of times. The V call is TRBV4-2, the J call TRBJ1-6; possibly TRBD1 for D (5 bases). V shed 0 bases and J shed 10 bases, with 13 bases lying between them. Germline values: CDR1 LGHNA, CDR2 YNFKEQ. The CDR3 totals 15 residues. The CDR3: CASSQDFVRGSPLHF. CDR3 bases: TGTGCCAGCAGCCAAGACTTCGTCCGGGGCTCACCCCTCCACTTT.

This clonotype was picked up many times. The rearrangement links TRBV20-1 to TRBJ2-4; 10 nucleotides align to TRBD2. Trimming at V came to 4 bases and at J to 4 bases, leaving 4 bases not matched to a gene. The germline V gene encodes CDR1 DFQATT and CDR2 SNEGSKA (reference sequence). CDR3 length: 14 amino acids. The CDR3, as DNA: TGCAGTGCTATTCGGACTAGCGGTAAAAACATTCAGTACTTC. It encodes CSAIRTSGKNIQYF.

Only a few counts were recorded for this clonotype. The chain employs TRBV12-3 or TRBV12-4 and TRBJ2-3, with D uncertain. V lost 6 bases, J lost 1 base, and 17 bases lay in between. The CDR3 sequence is 16 residues long. CDR3 in DNA: TGTGCCAGCAGCCGGTCCGTGGGTGGGGGCACAGATACGCAGTATTTT. It specifies CASSRSVGGGTDTQYF.

Regarding this clonotype: It is likely a read error, because the conserved phenylalanine at the end of the CDR3 is missing. The chain links TRBV10-3 to TRBJ1-1, with D uncertain. Trimming pared 3 bases from V and 1 base from J, leaving 12 bases between. The CDR3 contains 15 residues. CDR1 and CDR2 from the germline V gene are ENHRY and SYGVKD. DNA for the CDR3: TGTGCCATCAGTGACTGGACTCGCCGGAACACTGAAGCTTTCCTT. Translation gives CAISDWTRRNTEAFL.

About this clonotype: This may be a read error, as it is one base from a much larger clone. This chain uses TRBV20-1 with TRBJ1-1; D gene unclear. The CDR3 is 11 amino acids. The germline gives CDR1 DFQATT, CDR2 SNEGSKA (reference sequence). CDR3: CSAMKLVEALF. The CDR3 DNA reads as TGCAGTGCTATGAAGTTGGTTGAAGCTCTCTTT.

As regards this clonotype: This may stem from a read error, because a much larger clone lies one nucleotide away. The chain is built from TRBV19 and TRBJ2-1; 11 nucleotides agree with TRBD1. Germline values: CDR1 LNHDA, CDR2 SQIVND (reference sequence). CDR3 length: 14 amino acids. The CDR3 DNA follows: TGTGCCAGCGGACAGGGGGCCTCCTACGATGAGCAGTTCTTC. It codes for CASGQGASYDEQFF.

This clonotype has at least ten counts. The chain recombines TRBV29-1 with TRBJ1-1; 12 positions agree with TRBD1. The CDR3 extends over 13 amino acids. Germline assignment: CDR1 SQVTM and CDR2 ANQGSEA. J lost 14 bases, V lost 2 bases, and 9 bases had no gene match. The CDR3 is CSVEPTEGTGGFF. The CDR3 DNA is TGCAGCGTTGAACCAACCGAGGGGACAGGGGGCTTCTTT.